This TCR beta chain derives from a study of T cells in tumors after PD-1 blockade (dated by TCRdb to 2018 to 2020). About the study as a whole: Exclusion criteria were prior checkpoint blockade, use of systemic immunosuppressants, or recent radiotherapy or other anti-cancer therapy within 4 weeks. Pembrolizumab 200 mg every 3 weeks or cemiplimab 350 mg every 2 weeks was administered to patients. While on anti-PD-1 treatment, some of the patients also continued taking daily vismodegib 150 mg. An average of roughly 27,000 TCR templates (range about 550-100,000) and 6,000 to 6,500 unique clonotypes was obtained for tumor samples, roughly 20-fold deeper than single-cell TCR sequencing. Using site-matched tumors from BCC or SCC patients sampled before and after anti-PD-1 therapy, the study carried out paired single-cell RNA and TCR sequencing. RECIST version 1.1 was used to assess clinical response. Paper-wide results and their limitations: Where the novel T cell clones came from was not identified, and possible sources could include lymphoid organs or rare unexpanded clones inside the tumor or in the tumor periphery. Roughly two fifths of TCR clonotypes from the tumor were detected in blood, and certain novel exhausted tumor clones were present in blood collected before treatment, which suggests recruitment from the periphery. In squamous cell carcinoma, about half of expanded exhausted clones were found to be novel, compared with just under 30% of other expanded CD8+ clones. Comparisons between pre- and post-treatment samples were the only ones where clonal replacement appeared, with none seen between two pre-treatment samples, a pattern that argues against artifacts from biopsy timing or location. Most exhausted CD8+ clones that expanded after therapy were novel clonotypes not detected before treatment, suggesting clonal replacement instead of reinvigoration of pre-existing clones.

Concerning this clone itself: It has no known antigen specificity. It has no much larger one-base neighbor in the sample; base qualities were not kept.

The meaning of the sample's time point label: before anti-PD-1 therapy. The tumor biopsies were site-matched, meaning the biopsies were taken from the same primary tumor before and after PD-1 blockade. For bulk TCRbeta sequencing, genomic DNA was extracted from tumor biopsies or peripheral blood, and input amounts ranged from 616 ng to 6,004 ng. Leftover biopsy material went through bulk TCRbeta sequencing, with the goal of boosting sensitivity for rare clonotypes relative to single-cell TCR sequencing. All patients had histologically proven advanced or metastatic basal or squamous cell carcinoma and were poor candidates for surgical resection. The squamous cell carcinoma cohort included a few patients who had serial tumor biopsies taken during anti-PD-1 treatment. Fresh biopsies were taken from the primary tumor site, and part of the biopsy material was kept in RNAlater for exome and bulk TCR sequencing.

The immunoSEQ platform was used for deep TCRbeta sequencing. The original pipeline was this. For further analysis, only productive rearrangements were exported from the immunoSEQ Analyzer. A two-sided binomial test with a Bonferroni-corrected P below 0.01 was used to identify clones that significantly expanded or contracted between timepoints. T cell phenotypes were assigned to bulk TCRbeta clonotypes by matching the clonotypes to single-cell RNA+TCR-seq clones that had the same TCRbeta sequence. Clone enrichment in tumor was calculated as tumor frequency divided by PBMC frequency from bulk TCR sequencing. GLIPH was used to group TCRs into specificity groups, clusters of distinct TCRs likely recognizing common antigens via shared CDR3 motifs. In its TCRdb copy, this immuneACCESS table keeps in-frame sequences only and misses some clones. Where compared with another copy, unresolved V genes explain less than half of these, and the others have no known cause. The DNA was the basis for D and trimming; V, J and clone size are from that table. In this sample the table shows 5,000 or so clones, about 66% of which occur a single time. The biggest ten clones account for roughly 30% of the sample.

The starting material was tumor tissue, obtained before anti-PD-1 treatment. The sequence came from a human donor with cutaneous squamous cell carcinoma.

The CDR3 corresponds to CASSLVDRAAGYTF. In nucleotides, the sequence is TGTGCCAGCAGCTTAGTCGACAGGGCGGCTGGCTACACCTTC. The rearrangement combines TRBV7-9 with TRBJ1-2; 7 bases in the junction line up with TRBD1. From a lookup of the germline V gene (reference sequence), CDR1 and CDR2 are SEHNR and FQNEAQ. The CDR3 spans 14 residues, from the cysteine through the phenylalanine. Solely the CDR3 DNA is kept, with 42 bases framed from the first base. V is pruned by 1 base and J by 7 bases, leaving 6 bases of the junction without a gene match.